The T cell receptor (beta chain) under discussion was sequenced for a study of T cell responses to AZD1222 COVID-19 vaccine. Sequenced by immunoSEQ multiplex PCR; TCRdb stores in-frame clones only, minus some. The sample includes some 150,000 clones, around 91% of them seen just once. In germline, CDR1 is LNHNV, CDR2 YYDKDF (reference sequence). Trimming left V 1 base short and J 2 bases short, with 14 bases between. The CDR3 length is 16 residues. The gene calls are TRBV15 and TRBJ1-2; tentatively, D is TRBD1 (5 bases). This clonotype was obtained from an adult in good health. This specimen consisted of peripheral blood, obtained on day 0 of AZD1222 vaccination. This CDR3 reads CATSRVRGAGNYGYTF. The CDR3 DNA follows: TGTGCCACCAGCAGAGTTAGGGGCGCTGGGAACTATGGCTACACCTTC.